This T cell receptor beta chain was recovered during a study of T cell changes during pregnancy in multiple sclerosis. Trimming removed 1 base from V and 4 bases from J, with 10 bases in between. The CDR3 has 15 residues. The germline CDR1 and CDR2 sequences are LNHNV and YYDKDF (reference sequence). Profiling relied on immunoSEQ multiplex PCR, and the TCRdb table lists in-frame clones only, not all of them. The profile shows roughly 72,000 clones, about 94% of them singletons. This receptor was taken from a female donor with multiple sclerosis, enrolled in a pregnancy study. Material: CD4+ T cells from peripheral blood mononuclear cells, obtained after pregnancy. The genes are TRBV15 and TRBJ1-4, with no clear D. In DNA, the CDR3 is TGTGCCACCAGCAGAGTTCTTGGAGTTAATGAAAAACTGTTTTTT. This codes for CATSRVLGVNEKLFF.